This T cell receptor (beta chain) was found in a study of breast tumors, draining lymph nodes, adjacent tissues. With respect to this clonotype: The antigen is not known.

MiXCR, run by TCRdb on the multiplex PCR reads, gives a single entry per CDR3 protein. The table lists 20,000 to 25,000 distinct CDR3 sequences, around 40% of them singletons. Study observations and caveats: Most tumor T cells seemingly derive from lymph node, then expand in tumor. Compared with lymph nodes, tumors were less diverse; compared with nontumor tissue, more. The lymph node origin of tumor T cells was framed as consistent with a hypothesis, not demonstrated.

Germline trimming cut 1 base from V and 4 bases from J; bases unmatched to any gene: 16. This CDR3 contains 21 residues. The germline V gene has CDR1 WNHNN and CDR2 SYGVQD (reference sequence). Sequencing input: breast tumor tissue. This receptor was obtained from a female donor with breast cancer. Some clones in this sample may be carry-over from other donors' samples. The chain combines TRBV10-1 with TRBJ2-3; 14 bases line up with TRBD2. The CDR3 loop is CASSELARETSGRASADTQYF. The CDR3 region has the DNA TGCGCCAGCAGTGAGTTAGCCAGGGAGACTAGCGGGAGGGCTTCCGCAGATACGCAGTATTTT.